This T cell receptor (beta chain) is from a study of T-cell reconstitution after alpha-beta-depleted transplantation in children. Germline lookup yields CDR1 SGHTA and CDR2 FQGTGA. This CDR3 region has 14 residues. V gave up 0 bases and J gave up 9 bases, with 12 bases separating them. Unique molecular identifiers were incorporated into the prepared TCRbeta library. TCRdb fed the PCR reads into MiXCR, producing one record per CDR3 protein. The repertoire has more than 450,000 distinct CDR3 sequences, about 18% of them found once; the top ten carry approximately 3%. The rearrangement uses TRBV7-3 and TRBJ2-1; D is possibly TRBD1 (6 bases). Sequencing used PBMCs from the stem cell graft donor, obtained from the stem cell graft. The clonotype was recovered from a human donor who donated a stem cell graft to a child with acute lymphoblastic leukemia. CDR3 region: CASSLTLGRGEQFF. DNA of the CDR3: TGTGCCAGCAGCTTAACCCTGGGCAGGGGTGAGCAGTTCTTC.